The rows below give T cell receptor beta chains drawn from one sample of a study of blood T cell repertoires in COVID-19. Assay: immunoSEQ multiplex PCR; the TCRdb copy retains only in-frame clones and omits some. In the table there are tens of thousands of clones, about 88% of which are singletons. Sequenced material: peripheral blood. These receptors all come from a woman over 75 with acute or convalescent COVID-19. The CDR3 runs from the conserved cysteine through the conserved F or W. The D gene is left open where the match is weak.

>TRBV7-2|-|TRBJ1-6
TGTGCCAGCAGCTTACTAGGGGTCGGTAATTCACCCCTCCACTTT
CASSLLGVGNSPLHF
>TRBV9|TRBD2|TRBJ2-1
TGTGCCAGCAGCGTCGGACTAGCGGGCTACAATGAGCAGTTCTTC
CASSVGLAGYNEQFF
>TRBV6-2/TRBV6-3|-|TRBJ1-2
TGTGCCAGCAGTTACTTGGACAGCCCCACTATTGGCTACACCTTC
CASSYLDSPTIGYTF
>TRBV3-1/TRBV3-2|-|TRBJ1-4
TGTGCCAGCAGCCTGAGACAGTTAAATGAAAAACTGTTTTTT
CASSLRQLNEKLFF
>TRBV19|-|TRBJ2-1
TGTGCCAGTAGTGGCGGCTATAATTACAATGAGCAGTTCTTC
CASSGGYNYNEQFF
>TRBV28|TRBD2|TRBJ2-3
TGTGCCAGCATCGCTAGCGGGAGGTTCACAGATACGCAGTATTTT
CASIASGRFTDTQYF
>TRBV9|TRBD1|TRBJ2-7
TGTGCCAGCAGCCCCTGGACAGGGGGCTCCGAGCAGTACTTC
CASSPWTGGSEQYF
>TRBV28|-|TRBJ1-6
TGTGCCAGCAGTTCCCCAATCCAACCCCTCCACTTT
CASSSPIQPLHF
>TRBV27|TRBD1|TRBJ1-1
TGTGCCAGCAGTCTGGGGACAGGGATCTTCCCCACTGAAGCTTTCTTT
CASSLGTGIFPTEAFF
>TRBV19|TRBD1|TRBJ2-1
TGTGCCAGTAGTATAGCCAGCAGGGGGTTATCGGTCAATGAGCAGTTCTTC
CASSIASRGLSVNEQFF
>TRBV18|-|TRBJ1-2
TGTGCCAGCTCACCACAGGGGCTCTATGGCTACACCTTC
CASSPQGLYGYTF
>TRBV5-6|TRBD1|TRBJ2-7
TGTGCCAGCAGGCTGACAGGGAAATACGAGCAGTACTTC
CASRLTGKYEQYF
>TRBV5-4|TRBD2|TRBJ2-1
TGTGCCAGCACCCGGGGCGGGAGGTTGCATGAGCAGTTCTTC
CASTRGGRLHEQFF
>TRBV3-1/TRBV3-2|-|TRBJ1-1
TGTGCCAGCAGCCAACAACCTCGGACTGAAGCTTTCTTT
CASSQQPRTEAFF
>TRBV5-4|-|TRBJ1-1
TGTGCCAGCAGCTTGGTGGGCAGGGCGGCTGAAGCTTTCTTT
CASSLVGRAAEAFF
>TRBV7-9|-|TRBJ1-3
TGTGCCAGCAGCTTAGCGGGGGGGAGTGGAAACACCATATATTTT
CASSLAGGSGNTIYF